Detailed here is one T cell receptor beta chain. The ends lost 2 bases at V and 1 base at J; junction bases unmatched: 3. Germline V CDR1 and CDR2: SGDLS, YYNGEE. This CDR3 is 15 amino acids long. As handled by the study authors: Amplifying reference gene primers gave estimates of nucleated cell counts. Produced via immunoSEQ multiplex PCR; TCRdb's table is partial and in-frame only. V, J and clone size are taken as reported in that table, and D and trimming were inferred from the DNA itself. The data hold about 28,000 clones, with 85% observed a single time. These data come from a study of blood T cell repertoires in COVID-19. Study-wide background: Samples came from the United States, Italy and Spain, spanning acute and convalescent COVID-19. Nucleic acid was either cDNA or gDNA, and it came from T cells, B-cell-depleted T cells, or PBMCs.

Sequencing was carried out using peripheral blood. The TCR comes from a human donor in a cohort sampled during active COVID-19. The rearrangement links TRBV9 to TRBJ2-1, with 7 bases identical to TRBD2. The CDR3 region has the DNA TGTGCCAGCAGCGTCAGCGGGGATTCCTACAATGAGCAGTTCTTC. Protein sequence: CASSVSGDSYNEQFF.